Sequencing of this T cell receptor (beta chain) was carried out in a study of T cells after yellow fever vaccination. J was trimmed by 4 bases and V by 0 bases; bases with no gene match: 12. There are 18 residues in the CDR3. Germline CDR1 and CDR2: ENHRY and SYGVKD. Researchers made TCR cDNA using 5'RACE template switching, and this step added a universal primer site and UMIs. A single record per CDR3 protein comes from TCRdb applying MiXCR to the 5' RACE reads. The top ten clones hold about two fifths of a sample with 80,000 to 100,000 distinct CDR3 sequences, 5.8% of them seen once. This clonotype has a handful of counts. Its specificity is unknown. General observations from the study: Subsequent to the booster, the majority of primary-vaccination clones reappeared (around 96% CD4, 85% to 90% CD8). Overlap between CD4 and CD8 compartments was detected for a small share of clonotypes.

This chain joins TRBV10-3 and TRBJ2-7, with 10 bases lining up with TRBD1. The receptor's source is a young man who received the YFV17D yellow fever vaccine. The sequencing here drew on CD8+ T cells sorted from PBMCs, taken 10 days after the yellow fever booster vaccination. DNA of the CDR3: TGTGCCATCAGTGAGTCGGGACAGGGGAATATGGGGTCTTACGAGCAGTACTTC. This codes for CAISESGQGNMGSYEQYF.